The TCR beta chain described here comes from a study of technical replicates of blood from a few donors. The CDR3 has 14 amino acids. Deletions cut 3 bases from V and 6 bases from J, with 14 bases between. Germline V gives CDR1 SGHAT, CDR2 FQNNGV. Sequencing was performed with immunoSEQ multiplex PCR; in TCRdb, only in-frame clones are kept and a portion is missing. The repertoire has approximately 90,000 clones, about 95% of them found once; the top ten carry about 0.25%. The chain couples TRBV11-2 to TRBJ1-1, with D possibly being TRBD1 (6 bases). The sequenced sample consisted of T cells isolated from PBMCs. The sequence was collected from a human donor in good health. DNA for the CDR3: TGTGCCAGCAGCTTTCGTGGGGGCTCCCCTGAAGCTTTCTTT. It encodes CASSFRGGSPEAFF.